Following are 22 T cell receptor beta chains from one sample sequenced in a study of T cell responses to AZD1222 COVID-19 vaccine. The protocol was immunoSEQ multiplex PCR, while the TCRdb copy is restricted to in-frame clones and leaves out a portion. The table lists 150,000 to 200,000 clones, 90% to 95% of them singletons. The sequences come from peripheral blood, collected 28 days after the second AZD1222 dose. These receptors all stem from an adult who received the AZD1222 COVID-19 vaccine.

The chain joins TRBV5-1 to TRBJ1-5; tentative D call: TRBD1 (6 bases). The V and J ends lost 4 bases and 3 bases respectively, with 14 bases between them. This CDR3 has 15 residues. Germline CDR1 is SGHRS and CDR2 is YFSETQ. CDR3 amino acids: CASSPGTTNNQPQHF. The CDR3, as DNA: TGCGCCAGCAGCCCAGGGACAACCAACAATCAGCCCCAGCATTTT.

The V gene is TRBV6-2 or TRBV6-3, the J gene TRBJ2-7; TRBD1 agrees at 8 bases. The germline V gene encodes CDR1 MNHEY and CDR2 SVGEGT. The CDR3 consists of 15 residues. Trimming took 2 bases from V and 3 from J; bases not matched to a gene: 6. The CDR3 nucleotides are TGTGCCAGCAGTTACGTGGCAGGACAGGGCTACGAGCAGTACTTC. This translates into CASSYVAGQGYEQYF.

This chain connects TRBV4-1 to TRBJ1-2; 11 bases are shared with TRBD1. The germline V gene encodes CDR1 MGHRA and CDR2 YSYEKL. J gave up 12 bases and V 4 bases, and 7 bases lay outside the gene matches. The CDR3 runs to 13 residues. The CDR3 is CASSPPGQGGDTF. CDR3 bases: TGCGCCAGCAGCCCCCCGGGACAGGGGGGAGACACCTTC.

The chain joins TRBV7-9 to TRBJ2-5, with 8 nucleotides matching TRBD2. Germline V CDR1 and CDR2: SEHNR, FQNEAQ (reference sequence). V shed 4 bases, J shed 2 bases, and the junction held 12 bases outside the gene matches. The CDR3 covers 17 residues. The CDR3 bases are TGTGCCAGCAGCTCGGTTGTACTAGCGGAGTTACAAGAGACCCAGTACTTC. Encoded protein: CASSSVVLAELQETQYF.

V usage is TRBV7-2 and J usage is TRBJ1-6; a possible D gene is TRBD1 (6 bases). The V end was cut by 5 bases, the J end by 4 bases, with 9 bases between. This CDR3 comprises 14 residues. The germline gives CDR1 SGHTA, CDR2 FQGNSA. CDR3 DNA: TGTGCCAGCAGCCCAGGGGCTTATAATTCACCCCTCCACTTT. Its protein product is CASSPGAYNSPLHF.

J is TRBJ1-2 and V is TRBV6-6; 7 bases match TRBD1. The CDR3 is made up of 12 amino acids. V lost 6 bases, J lost 5 bases, and 3 bases stayed unmatched. Germline values: CDR1 MNHNY, CDR2 SVGAGI (reference sequence). Here the CDR3 DNA reads TGTGCCAGCAGCACGACAGGGTATGGCTACACCTTC. As protein: CASSTTGYGYTF.

The genes are TRBV12-3 or TRBV12-4 and TRBJ1-2; D is unresolved. The CDR3 covers 12 residues. V lost 7 bases to trimming and J lost 5 bases, with 11 bases between them. CDR3: CASTSGLYGYTF. The CDR3 DNA follows: TGTGCCAGCACCTCGGGCCTGTATGGCTACACCTTC.

The J gene is TRBJ2-3, the V gene TRBV6-1; TRBD2 matches at 9 bases. The germline CDR1 and CDR2 sequences are MNHNS and SASEGT. There are 16 residues in the CDR3. The J segment lost 4 bases and the V segment lost 4 bases, leaving 9 bases of the junction unmatched. DNA of the CDR3: TGTGCCAGCAGTGCACCCCTAGCGGGGAGCCCAGATACGCAGTATTTT. Its translation: CASSAPLAGSPDTQYF.

This chain connects TRBV15 to TRBJ1-5; tentatively, D is TRBD1 (5 bases). This CDR3 region has 15 residues. In germline, CDR1 is LNHNV, CDR2 YYDKDF (reference sequence). Between the trimmed V and J ends, which lost 0 bases and 1 base, there was a span of 7 bases. The CDR3 DNA reads TGTGCCACCAGCAGAGATTGGGGCAGCAATCAGCCCCAGCATTTT. This gives the protein CATSRDWGSNQPQHF. The variable domain in full, completed from reference TRBV15 and TRBJ1-5, reads DAMVIQNPRYQVTQFGKPVTLSCSQTLNHNVMYWYQQKSSQAPKLLFHYYDKDFNNEADTPDNFQSRRPNTSFCFLDIRSPGLGDTAMYLCATSRDWGSNQPQHFGDGTRLSIL.

V and J are TRBV6-5 and TRBJ2-1; 10 nucleotides agree with TRBD2. The CDR3 contains 14 residues. Germline V gene lookup returns CDR1 MNHEY and CDR2 SVGAGI. The V and J ends lost 6 bases and 8 bases, in that order; junction bases with no gene match: 7. The CDR3 nucleotides are TGTGCCAGCAGGAGCGGGGGGGCTCTCCATGAGCAGTTCTTC. Its translation: CASRSGGALHEQFF.

The chain joins TRBV15 to TRBJ2-3, with 8 bases fitting TRBD2. The junction had 2 bases not matched to a gene; V was cut back by 0 bases and J by 9 bases. This CDR3 is 13 amino acids long. Per the germline V gene, CDR1 is LNHNV and CDR2 is YYDKDF (reference sequence). The CDR3 here is CATSRDLAGTQYF. The CDR3 DNA sequence: TGTGCCACCAGCAGAGATTTAGCGGGGACGCAGTATTTT.

The V and J genes are TRBV30 and TRBJ2-7; TRBD1 matches 10 bases. CDR1 and CDR2 (germline): GTSNPN, SVGIG (reference sequence). The CDR3 has 12 residues. V lost 6 bases, J lost 4 bases, and 3 bases stayed unmatched. The CDR3 coding sequence is TGTGCCTGCCAGGGACAGGGGTACGAGCAGTACTTC. Its protein is CACQGQGYEQYF.

V is TRBV4-1 and J is TRBJ1-5; D might be TRBD1 (6 bases). Trimming removed 0 bases from V and 1 base from J, with 10 bases in between. The CDR3 consists of 16 residues. Germline V gene data show CDR1 as MGHRA and CDR2 as YSYEKL. CDR3 region: CASSQDGGGSNQPQHF. For the CDR3, the DNA is TGCGCCAGCAGCCAAGACGGAGGGGGGAGCAATCAGCCCCAGCATTTT.

The chain combines TRBV30 with TRBJ1-1; the D is unclear. CDR1 is GTSNPN and CDR2 is SVGIG in the germline V gene (reference sequence). The ends were cut back, 2 bases at V and 6 bases at J, with 4 bases in the middle. This CDR3 has 10 residues. The CDR3 reads CAWSNPEAFF. The CDR3 bases are TGTGCCTGGAGTAACCCTGAAGCTTTCTTT.

The chain employs TRBV11-2 and TRBJ1-1; 7 positions agree with TRBD1. This CDR3 is 15 amino acids long. V lost 5 bases, J lost 4 bases, and 10 bases stayed unmatched. CDR1 is SGHAT, CDR2 FQNNGV, per germline. The CDR3 DNA sequence: TGTGCCAGCAGCCCGTTGACAGGGAAGCGCACTGAAGCTTTCTTT. Amino acid sequence: CASSPLTGKRTEAFF.

The chain employs TRBV4-1 and TRBJ2-7, with D tentatively TRBD2 (6 bases). Germline loops: CDR1 MGHRA, CDR2 YSYEKL. CDR3 size: 13 residues. V lost 8 bases to trimming and J lost 7 bases, with 18 bases between them. For the CDR3, the DNA is TGCGCCAGCGCCAGTTCCGGGGGAGATGAGCAGTACTTC. This translates into CASASSGGDEQYF.

This chain links TRBV7-9 with TRBJ2-5, with 9 bases aligning to TRBD2. V lost 0 bases to trimming and J lost 7 bases; unmatched junction nucleotides: 9. The CDR3 is 16 residues long. Germline V gene sequence: CDR1 SEHNR, CDR2 FQNEAQ (reference sequence). The CDR3 nucleotides are TGTGCCAGCAGCTTAGCGCGGGGGGGTGATTATGTGACCCAGTACTTC. It translates to CASSLARGGDYVTQYF.

This chain links TRBV19 with TRBJ2-3; D uncertain. Germline CDR1 LNHDA, CDR2 SQIVND (reference sequence). Between the trimmed V and J ends, which lost 5 bases and 2 bases, there was a span of 5 bases. This CDR3 is 12 amino acids long. CDR3 loop: CASSPNTDTQYF. In DNA form, the CDR3 reads TGTGCCAGTAGTCCCAACACAGATACGCAGTATTTT.

The V call is TRBV28, the J call TRBJ2-5; the D is unclear. The germline V gene has CDR1 MDHEN and CDR2 SYDVKM. This CDR3 spans 16 amino acids. Trimming left V 5 bases short and J 4 bases short, with 20 bases between. The CDR3 is CASSGFGTAPLETQYF. The CDR3 bases are TGTGCCAGCAGTGGCTTCGGCACGGCTCCGTTAGAGACCCAGTACTTC.

This clone was seen only once. The junction departs from the called germline gene at one end, perhaps through a read error. The chain links TRBV28 to TRBJ2-7; 9 nucleotides agree with TRBD1. This CDR3 is built from 16 residues. Germline V gives CDR1 MDHEN, CDR2 SYDVKM. The CDR3 is CASGLGDREGIYEQYF. As DNA, the CDR3 is TGTGCCAGCGGTTTGGGGGACAGGGAAGGGATATACGAGCAGTACTTC.

This clone was recorded once. The chain employs TRBV18 and TRBJ2-7, with TRBD2 matching 7 bases. The length of the CDR3 is 18 residues. Losses at the gene ends were 6 bases for V and 5 bases for J; bases not matched to a gene: 22. The V gene's germline CDR1 is KGHSH and CDR2 LQKENI. CDR3 region: CASSPTPGGGSKIHEQYF. CDR3 coding DNA: TGTGCCAGCTCTCCGACCCCGGGGGGAGGGTCGAAAATCCACGAGCAGTACTTC.

The chain is built from TRBV7-9 and TRBJ1-1, with D perhaps TRBD1 (5 bases). Per the germline V gene, CDR1 is SEHNR and CDR2 is FQNEAQ (reference sequence). Trimming removed 2 bases at V and 0 bases at J, with 10 bases between. The CDR3 totals 15 residues. The DNA for the CDR3 is TGTGCCAGCAGCTTATGGGGGTTTATGAACACTGAAGCTTTCTTT. Its protein is CASSLWGFMNTEAFF. The full variable domain, completed using reference TRBV7-9 and TRBJ1-1, is DTGVSQNPRHKITKRGQNVTFRCDPISEHNRLYWYRQTLGQGPEFLTYFQNEAQLEKSRLLSDRFSAERPKGSFSTLEIQRTEQGDSAMYLCASSLWGFMNTEAFFGQGTRLTVV.